The 2 T cell receptor beta chains listed next were all sequenced from one sample in a study of memory CD4+ T cells and cytomegalovirus serostatus. Only in-frame clones appear in the TCRdb table, and some are missing; sequencing was by immunoSEQ multiplex PCR. Of about 57,000 clones in the sample, approximately 80% were seen once. Single viable CD3+CD4+CD8-CD45RO+ cells were sorted as the memory CD4+ T cells. Sequenced: memory CD4+ T cells from blood. Receptors originate from an adult in good health and CMV-seronegative.

This clone was seen only a few times. The V call is TRBV6-5, the J call TRBJ2-2; D call uncertain. This CDR3 has 11 residues. CDR1 is MNHEY, CDR2 SVGAGI, per germline. The germline V and J ends were trimmed by 6 bases and 7 bases, with 6 bases remaining between them. Here the CDR3 reads CASSDRGELFF. The CDR3 DNA reads TGTGCCAGCAGCGATCGCGGGGAGCTGTTTTTT.

The V gene is TRBV6-1, the J gene TRBJ1-5, with a possible D match to TRBD1 (5 bases). This CDR3 spans 15 amino acids. V lost 6 bases and J lost 1, with 13 bases in between. Per the germline V gene, CDR1 is MNHNS and CDR2 is SASEGT. CDR3 DNA: TGTGCCAGCAGCTGGGACGGACGAAGCAATCAGCCCCAGCATTTT. This codes for CASSWDGRSNQPQHF.